The 4 T cell receptor beta chains presented below share a single source sample, sequenced in a study of cytomegalovirus exposure and HLA in healthy donors. The PCR was carried out with 60 Vbeta primers and 13 Jbeta primers. Using immunoSEQ multiplex PCR, the repertoire was profiled, and TCRdb retains in-frame clones only, with some absent. Among about 130,000 clones listed, around 83% were seen once. The sequencing input was PBMCs. The receptors were sampled from a man aged 50-60 years in good health and CMV-seronegative.

V is TRBV5-5 and J is TRBJ1-2; 9 positions match TRBD1. CDR1 and CDR2 (germline): SGHKS, YYEKEE (reference sequence). CDR3 length equals 16 residues. Trimming cost V 3 bases and J 8 bases; bases outside gene matches: 14. The CDR3 spells CASSSVSGTGSGGYTF. The CDR3 DNA reads TGTGCCAGCAGCTCAGTATCCGGGACAGGGTCAGGAGGCTACACCTTC.

The chain employs TRBV11-2 and TRBJ2-1; 10 bases are a match to TRBD2. The CDR3 is 15 residues long. Germline CDR1 is SGHAT and CDR2 is FQNNGV. Germline trimming cut 6 bases from V and 2 bases from J; bases unmatched to any gene: 4. The CDR3 here is CASSSSGGPYNEQFF. The CDR3, as DNA: TGTGCCAGCAGTTCTAGCGGGGGACCCTACAATGAGCAGTTCTTC.

The genes are TRBV7-9 and TRBJ2-7; 8 nucleotides align to TRBD2. CDR3 size: 18 residues. After removal of 2 bases from V and 2 bases from J, the junction contained 14 bases not matched to a gene. CDR1 and CDR2 from the germline V gene are SEHNR and FQNEAQ (reference sequence). The CDR3 coding sequence is TGTGCCAGCAGCTTATATCTAACGCTAGCGGGCCCCACCTACGAGCAGTACTTC. This translates into CASSLYLTLAGPTYEQYF.

The chain couples TRBV19 to TRBJ1-3; 9 bases align to TRBD1. Germline V lookup: CDR1 LNHDA, CDR2 SQIVND (reference sequence). The ends lost 7 bases at V and 0 bases at J; junction bases unmatched: 4. The CDR3 is 15 amino acids. The CDR3 DNA reads TGTGCCAGTAACCGGGACAGGGCCTCTGGAAACACCATATATTTT. Its protein product is CASNRDRASGNTIYF.